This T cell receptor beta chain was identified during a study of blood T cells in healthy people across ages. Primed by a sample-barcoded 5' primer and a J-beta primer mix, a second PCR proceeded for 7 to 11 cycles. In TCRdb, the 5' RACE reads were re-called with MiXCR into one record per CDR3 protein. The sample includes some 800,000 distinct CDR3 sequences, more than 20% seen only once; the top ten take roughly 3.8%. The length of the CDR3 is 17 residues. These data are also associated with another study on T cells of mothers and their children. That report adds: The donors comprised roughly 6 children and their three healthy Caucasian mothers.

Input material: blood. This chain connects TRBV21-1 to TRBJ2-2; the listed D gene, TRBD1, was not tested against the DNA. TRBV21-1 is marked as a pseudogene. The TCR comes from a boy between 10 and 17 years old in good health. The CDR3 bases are TGTGCCAGCAGCGCGTGGGACAGGGTGAGGAACACCGGGGAGCTGTTTTTT. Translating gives CASSAWDRVRNTGELFF.